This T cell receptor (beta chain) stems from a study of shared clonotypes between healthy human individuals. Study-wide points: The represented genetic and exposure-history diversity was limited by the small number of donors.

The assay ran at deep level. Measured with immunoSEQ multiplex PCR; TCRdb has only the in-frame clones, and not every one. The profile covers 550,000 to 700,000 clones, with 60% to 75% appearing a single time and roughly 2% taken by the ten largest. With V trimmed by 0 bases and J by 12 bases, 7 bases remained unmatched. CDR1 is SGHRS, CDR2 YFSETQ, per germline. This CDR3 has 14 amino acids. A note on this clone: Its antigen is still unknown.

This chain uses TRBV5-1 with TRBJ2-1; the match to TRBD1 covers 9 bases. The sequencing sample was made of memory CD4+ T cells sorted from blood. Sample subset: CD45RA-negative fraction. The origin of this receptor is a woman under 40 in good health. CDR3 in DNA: TGCGCCAGCAGCTTGGGGGACAGGGTAATTGGGCAGTTCTTC. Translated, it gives CASSLGDRVIGQFF. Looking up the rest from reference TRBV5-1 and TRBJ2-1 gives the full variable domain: KAGVTQTPRYLIKTRGQQVTLSCSPISGHRSVSWYQQTPGQGLQFLFEYFSETQRNKGNFPGRFSGRQFSNSRSEMNVSTLELGDSALYLCASSLGDRVIGQFFGPGTRLTVL.